These T cell receptor beta chains were read from a single sample in a study of blood T cell repertoires in COVID-19. Assay used: immunoSEQ multiplex PCR; TCRdb lists only in-frame clones, some missing. The data contain about 250,000 clones, 88% of them seen just once; the ten biggest clones take up 1.3% to 1.5%. The specimen sequenced was peripheral blood. These receptors came from an elderly man with acute or convalescent COVID-19. The CDR3 runs from the conserved cysteine through the conserved F or W. The D gene is left open where the match is weak. Size is stated for part of the rows, as once, few or many counts, or as a class when the clone is expanded.

J gene | clone size | D gene | V gene | CDR3 protein | CDR3 DNA
TRBJ2-7 | NA | NA | TRBV2 | CASTTGVYEQYF | TGTGCCAGCACCACCGGGGTTTACGAGCAGTACTTC
TRBJ1-4 | NA | NA | TRBV5-6 | CASSLAQGIGEKLFF | TGTGCCAGCAGCTTGGCACAGGGTATCGGAGAAAAACTGTTTTTT
TRBJ2-5 | NA | NA | TRBV2 | CASSRGLKETQYF | TGTGCCAGCAGTCGAGGGCTAAAAGAGACCCAGTACTTC
TRBJ1-6 | NA | TRBD1 | TRBV19 | CASSIGTGDSPLHF | TGTGCCAGTAGTATAGGGACAGGAGATTCACCCCTCCACTTT
TRBJ1-5 | once | NA | TRBV7-2 | CASSFSGSNQPQHF | TGTGCCAGCAGCTTTTCAGGGAGCAATCAGCCCCAGCATTTT
TRBJ2-5 | NA | TRBD2 | TRBV29-1 | CSAASGRAGETQYF | TGCAGCGCTGCTAGCGGGAGGGCAGGGGAGACCCAGTACTTC
TRBJ2-7 | NA | NA | TRBV11-1 | CASSLAPGSYEQYF | TGTGCCAGCAGCTTAGCGCCGGGCTCCTACGAGCAGTACTTC
TRBJ2-1 | NA | NA | TRBV19 | CASRLDTYNEQFF | TGTGCCAGTAGGCTGGACACCTACAATGAGCAGTTCTTC
TRBJ1-5 | NA | TRBD1 | TRBV4-3 | CASSLEQGNNQPQHF | TGCGCCAGCAGCCTCGAACAGGGGAACAATCAGCCCCAGCATTTT
TRBJ1-4 | NA | NA | TRBV19 | CASSILSSYMVEKLFF | TGTGCCAGTAGTATACTCTCCTCTTACATGGTTGAAAAACTGTTTTTT
TRBJ2-5 | NA | NA | TRBV9 | CASSVVYPGVMFGETQYF | TGTGCCAGCAGCGTAGTCTACCCGGGAGTGATGTTTGGGGAGACCCAGTACTTC
TRBJ1-1 | NA | NA | TRBV3-1/TRBV3-2 | CASTRGGRNTEAFF | TGTGCCAGCACCCGCGGGGGGAGGAACACTGAAGCTTTCTTT
TRBJ2-2 | NA | NA | TRBV25-1 | CASSEGTHNTGELFF | TGTGCCAGCAGTGAAGGGACACACAACACCGGGGAGCTGTTTTTT
TRBJ1-1 | NA | TRBD1 | TRBV11-1 | CASSLDRGSEAFF | TGTGCCAGTTCGCTGGACAGGGGATCTGAAGCTTTCTTT
TRBJ1-2 | NA | TRBD1 | TRBV4-1 | CASSRGQVGDYGYTF | TGCGCCAGCAGCCGCGGACAGGTCGGGGACTATGGCTACACCTTC
TRBJ2-1 | NA | NA | TRBV5-1 | CASSLEVLAPYNEQFF | TGCGCCAGCAGCTTGGAGGTTTTAGCTCCCTACAATGAGCAGTTCTTC
TRBJ2-2 | few | TRBD2 | TRBV19 | CASRSGLAGVTGELFF | TGTGCCAGTAGATCGGGACTAGCGGGAGTTACCGGGGAGCTGTTTTTT
TRBJ2-4 | NA | NA | TRBV29-1 | CSVALGPQLAKNIQYF | TGCAGCGTTGCCCTGGGCCCTCAACTAGCCAAAAACATTCAGTACTTC
TRBJ1-1 | NA | NA | TRBV6-2/TRBV6-3 | CASSYRRRGNTEAFF | TGTGCCAGCAGTTACAGGCGTCGGGGGAACACTGAAGCTTTCTTT
TRBJ1-1 | NA | TRBD1 | TRBV9 | CASSARDRNTEAFF | TGTGCCAGCAGCGCCCGGGACAGGAACACTGAAGCTTTCTTT
TRBJ1-1 | once | TRBD1 | TRBV5-1 | CASSRDRGLNTEAFF | TGCGCCAGCAGCCGGGACAGGGGGCTGAACACTGAAGCTTTCTTT
TRBJ2-1 | NA | NA | TRBV28 | CASSLRPAGYNEQFF | TGTGCCAGCAGTTTACGCCCCGCGGGGTACAATGAGCAGTTCTTC
TRBJ1-5 | NA | TRBD1 | TRBV29-1 | CSVATGGDQPQHF | TGCAGCGTTGCGACAGGGGGTGATCAGCCCCAGCATTTT
TRBJ2-5 | once | NA | TRBV9 | CASSVGRGWETQYF | TGTGCCAGCAGCGTAGGCAGGGGTTGGGAGACCCAGTACTTC